This record looks at one T cell receptor (beta chain) sequence and its context. Antigen: not known. The sample is drawn from a study of monozygotic twins with inflammatory bowel disease. Overall study findings and caveats: Variability in patient repertoires may have come partly from differing immunosuppressive treatments.

With the 5' RACE reads reprocessed, TCRdb shows one record per CDR3 protein and no DNA. The repertoire table contains over 200,000 distinct CDR3 sequences. The sample consisted of blood. The receptor comes from a human donor with ulcerative colitis or Crohn's disease, or a healthy co-twin of an affected twin (not recorded which).

CDR3: CASSIGFWDYTEAFF. The chain carries TRBV19 and TRBJ1-1. Germline CDR1 is LNHDA and CDR2 is SQIVND (reference sequence). The CDR3 has 15 residues.